This TCR beta chain is drawn from a study of T-cell reconstitution after alpha-beta-depleted transplantation in children. The germline CDR1 and CDR2 sequences are SGHDT and YYEEEE. The CDR3 has 16 amino acids. V was pared by 2 bases and J by 4 bases, with 8 bases of the junction left unmatched. A library of TCRbeta sequences, prepared with unique molecular identifiers, was generated. One entry per CDR3 protein, called by TCRdb with MiXCR from the PCR reads. The repertoire holds approximately 89,000 distinct CDR3 sequences, with around 15% as singletons. The specimen comprised PBMCs, mostly from graft donor cells, sampled 180 days after TCRalphabeta/CD19-depleted stem cell transplant. This sequence was found in a male patient aged 2-15 years who had a stem cell transplant for acute lymphoblastic leukemia, so the T cells may come from the graft donor. The chain employs TRBV5-6 and TRBJ2-1; TRBD1 matches at 8 bases. The CDR3 DNA is TGTGCCAGCAGCTTCTTGACAGGGGTACAATACAATGAGCAGTTCTTC. Its protein is CASSFLTGVQYNEQFF.